A selection of T cell receptor beta chains follows, all from one sample in a study of early stage breast cancer tumors. Sequencing was performed with immunoSEQ multiplex PCR; in TCRdb, only in-frame clones are kept and a portion is missing. The sample has roughly 57,000 clones, 90% to 95% seen once. The sequencing input was blood. All receptors derive from a person aged 65 to 85 with breast cancer. Each CDR3 is given with its conserved first and last residue. The D gene is left open where the match is weak. For some rows the clone size is stated as once, few or many, or as a class when expanded; others skip it.

v_call,j_call,d_call,clone_size,cdr3_aa,cdr3_nt
TRBV28,TRBJ2-2,NA,NA,CASSFPMSGVGTGELFF,TGTGCCAGCAGTTTTCCCATGTCGGGAGTCGGCACCGGGGAGCTGTTTTTT
TRBV5-1,TRBJ2-3,TRBD2,NA,CASSLGSGASTDTQYF,TGCGCCAGCAGCTTGGGGAGCGGGGCTAGCACAGATACGCAGTATTTT
TRBV27,TRBJ1-1,TRBD1,NA,CASSWDRGNTEAFF,TGTGCCAGCAGTTGGGACAGGGGAAACACTGAAGCTTTCTTT
TRBV5-1,TRBJ2-7,NA,NA,CASSPTASSYEQYF,TGCGCCAGCAGCCCGACAGCGAGCTCCTACGAGCAGTACTTC
TRBV19,TRBJ1-6,NA,NA,CASSPWTVRYNSPLHF,TGTGCCAGTAGTCCTTGGACAGTACGATATAATTCACCCCTCCACTTT
TRBV6-1,TRBJ1-2,NA,NA,CASSENSNTF,TGTGCCAGCAGTGAGAACAGTAACACCTTC
TRBV15,TRBJ2-3,NA,NA,CATSRGTVTDTQYF,TGTGCCACCAGCAGAGGGACAGTCACAGATACGCAGTATTTT
TRBV7-2,TRBJ2-7,TRBD2,NA,CAGSRGPGTSGYEQYF,TGTGCCGGGTCCAGAGGCCCCGGGACTAGCGGCTACGAGCAGTACTTC
TRBV6-6,TRBJ1-1,NA,NA,CASSYSSRNTEAFF,TGTGCCAGCAGTTACTCGTCCCGGAACACTGAAGCTTTCTTT
TRBV5-4,TRBJ1-1,NA,NA,CASSLDTEAFF,TGTGCCAGCAGCCTAGACACTGAAGCTTTCTTT
TRBV6-6,TRBJ1-2,NA,NA,CASSYGTSRPYTF,TGTGCCAGCAGTTACGGGACATCAAGACCCTACACCTTC
TRBV6-5,TRBJ2-5,TRBD1,NA,CASSSGTGMETQYF,TGTGCCAGCAGTTCCGGGACAGGGATGGAGACCCAGTACTTC
TRBV19,TRBJ1-4,NA,NA,CASSTLGGTNEKLFF,TGTGCCAGTAGTACCCTCGGGGGAACTAATGAAAAACTGTTTTTT
TRBV7-9,TRBJ1-2,TRBD1,few,CASSLETGNYGYTF,TGTGCCAGCAGCTTAGAGACAGGGAATTATGGCTACACCTTC
TRBV5-6,TRBJ1-5,NA,NA,CASSFSEEYQPQHF,TGTGCCAGCAGCTTCTCAGAGGAGTATCAGCCCCAGCATTTT
TRBV28,TRBJ1-6,TRBD1,NA,CASSSGTVSFFLHF,TGTGCCAGCAGTTCGGGGACAGTTTCTTTTTTCCTCCACTTT
TRBV29-1,TRBJ2-7,NA,NA,CSVGETWSSYEQYF,TGCAGCGTGGGAGAGACTTGGAGCTCCTACGAGCAGTACTTC
TRBV11-2,TRBJ2-6,NA,once,CASSLDTGGYEANVLTF,TGTGCCAGCAGCTTAGATACCGGGGGATATGAGGCCAACGTCCTGACTTTC
TRBV7-8,TRBJ1-2,NA,once,CASSSGQTVFGYTF,TGTGCCAGCAGCAGCGGACAGACTGTCTTCGGCTACACCTTC
TRBV5-1,TRBJ2-5,NA,NA,CASSLGGGLQETQYF,TGCGCCAGCAGCTTGGGCGGCGGACTCCAAGAGACCCAGTACTTC
TRBV6-7,TRBJ1-4,NA,NA,CASSYYHRVTNEKLFF,TGTGCCAGCAGTTACTACCACAGGGTCACTAATGAAAAACTGTTTTTT
TRBV11-2,TRBJ2-1,TRBD2,NA,CASSFPASGNYEQFF,TGTGCCAGCAGCTTTCCGGCTAGCGGGAATTATGAGCAGTTCTTC
TRBV5-1,TRBJ2-3,TRBD2,NA,CASSFSSGAGTDTQYF,TGCGCCAGCAGCTTTTCTAGCGGAGCCGGCACAGATACGCAGTATTTT
TRBV19,TRBJ2-3,NA,few,CASGGQSPTSTDTQYF,TGTGCCAGTGGAGGACAGAGCCCAACTAGCACAGATACGCAGTATTTT
TRBV6-1,TRBJ1-2,TRBD1,NA,CATPAGGEGYTF,TGTGCCACCCCTGCAGGGGGCGAAGGCTACACCTTC
TRBV15,TRBJ2-2,TRBD2,NA,CATSRGLAGGLGELFF,TGTGCCACCAGTCGGGGACTAGCGGGGGGCCTTGGGGAGCTGTTTTTT
TRBV7-3,TRBJ2-3,TRBD2,NA,CASSFRLANTDTQYF,TGTGCCAGCAGCTTTCGACTAGCGAACACAGATACGCAGTATTTT
TRBV9,TRBJ2-2,TRBD2,NA,CASSVGTPGGRAKSGELFF,TGTGCCAGCAGCGTGGGGACCCCGGGCGGGAGGGCCAAATCCGGGGAGCTGTTTTTT
TRBV30,TRBJ1-6,NA,NA,CAWMSSYNSPLHF,TGTGCCTGGATGAGCTCCTATAATTCACCCCTCCACTTT
TRBV6-5,TRBJ1-2,TRBD1,few,CASRRTGGGYTF,TGTGCCAGCAGGAGAACAGGGGGTGGCTACACCTTC
TRBV7-2,TRBJ1-1,NA,NA,CASSSPAARGTEAFF,TGTGCCAGCAGCTCCCCGGCAGCACGGGGCACTGAAGCTTTCTTT
TRBV6-5,TRBJ2-7,NA,NA,CASSYVFGVTYEQYF,TGTGCCAGCAGTTACGTGTTCGGGGTCACCTACGAGCAGTACTTC
TRBV9,TRBJ1-1,TRBD1,NA,CASSGGQGGMHTEAFF,TGTGCCAGCAGCGGGGGACAGGGGGGTATGCACACTGAAGCTTTCTTT
TRBV6-5,TRBJ2-7,NA,NA,CASSYQYTSYEQYF,TGTGCCAGCAGTTACCAGTACACCTCCTACGAGCAGTACTTC
TRBV27,TRBJ2-5,TRBD2,once,CASSRYSGGSAETQYF,TGTGCCAGCAGTCGATATAGCGGGGGATCGGCAGAGACCCAGTACTTC
TRBV1,TRBJ2-1,NA,NA,CTSSLSPGLEIYNEQFF,TGCACCAGCAGCCTTAGTCCGGGACTCGAAATATACAATGAGCAGTTCTTC
TRBV5-1,TRBJ2-5,TRBD1,NA,CASSGGQGPQETQYF,TGCGCCAGCAGCGGAGGACAGGGACCCCAAGAGACCCAGTACTTC
TRBV19,TRBJ2-1,TRBD2,NA,CASSIDGGGGYNEQFF,TGTGCCAGTAGTATAGATGGCGGGGGGGGCTACAATGAGCAGTTCTTC
TRBV27,TRBJ2-7,NA,NA,CASSLFVAVPYEQYF,TGTGCCAGCAGTTTATTCGTCGCGGTACCCTACGAGCAGTACTTC
TRBV4-3,TRBJ2-5,TRBD2,NA,CASSQDIAGAFQETQYF,TGCGCCAGCAGCCAAGATATAGCGGGGGCCTTCCAAGAGACCCAGTACTTC
TRBV11-3,TRBJ2-5,TRBD2,NA,CASSLGTSGPQETQYF,TGTGCCAGCAGCTTGGGGACTAGCGGGCCGCAAGAGACCCAGTACTTC
TRBV11-2,TRBJ2-7,NA,NA,CASSLSPGVYEQYF,TGTGCCAGCAGCTTAAGCCCGGGGGTATACGAGCAGTACTTC
TRBV30,TRBJ1-3,NA,NA,CAWGIGNTIYF,TGTGCCTGGGGCATTGGAAACACCATATATTTT
TRBV5-1,TRBJ2-2,TRBD1,NA,CASSTGQENTGELFF,TGCGCCAGCAGCACGGGACAGGAGAACACCGGGGAGCTGTTTTTT
TRBV5-1,TRBJ2-5,TRBD2,NA,CASSLVVSSGGKETQYF,TGCGCCAGCAGCTTGGTAGTCTCTAGCGGGGGGAAGGAGACCCAGTACTTC
TRBV27,TRBJ2-3,TRBD1,NA,CASRRLTLGQGIGVDTQYF,TGTGCCAGCAGAAGGTTAACTCTTGGACAGGGGATCGGGGTAGATACGCAGTATTTT
TRBV11-2,TRBJ1-4,NA,NA,CASSLGTGIGEKLFF,TGTGCCAGCAGCTTAGGAACGGGGATTGGGGAAAAACTGTTTTTT
TRBV12-2,TRBJ1-1,NA,once,CASRFRQANTEAFF,TGTGCAAGTCGCTTTCGACAGGCCAACACTGAAGCTTTCTTT
TRBV7-8,TRBJ2-3,TRBD2,once,CASSGLAGFSTDTQYF,TGTGCCAGCTCGGGACTAGCGGGATTTAGCACAGATACGCAGTATTTT
TRBV9,TRBJ1-1,NA,NA,CASRDGPGGAEAFF,TGTGCCAGCAGAGATGGACCGGGGGGTGCTGAAGCTTTCTTT
TRBV19,TRBJ1-2,TRBD1,NA,CASTTGTGSYGYTF,TGTGCCAGTACCACCGGGACAGGGTCCTATGGCTACACCTTC
TRBV11-3,TRBJ2-2,NA,NA,CASSFSSGELFF,TGTGCCAGCAGCTTTAGCTCCGGGGAGCTGTTTTTT
TRBV19,TRBJ2-7,TRBD1,NA,CASSKGDRGYEQYF,TGTGCCAGTAGTAAGGGGGACAGGGGCTACGAGCAGTACTTC
TRBV15,TRBJ1-1,NA,NA,CATSRPRGLTEAFF,TGTGCCACCAGCAGACCCCGCGGCCTCACTGAAGCTTTCTTT
TRBV9,TRBJ2-7,NA,NA,CASSARLGEQYF,TGTGCCAGCAGCGCCCGTCTCGGGGAGCAGTACTTC